A single sample is the source of the 8 T cell receptor beta chains below, sequenced in a study of blood T cell repertoires in COVID-19. Clones were sequenced by immunoSEQ multiplex PCR, and TCRdb holds only the in-frame ones, with some missing. The data contain 120,000 to 150,000 clones, about 87% of them singletons. The source material was peripheral blood. These receptors came from a human donor with COVID-19, enrolled during active disease. The donor label of this sample is uncertain.

This sequence joins TRBV19 and TRBJ1-2; TRBD1 agrees at 10 bases. Germline trimming cut 4 bases from V and 4 bases from J; bases unmatched to any gene: 9. The CDR3 is made up of 16 amino acids. Germline V gene sequence: CDR1 LNHDA, CDR2 SQIVND (reference sequence). As DNA, the CDR3 is TGTGCCAGTAGTACACTCCCGCGACAGGGGGCCTATGGCTACACCTTC. Its protein product is CASSTLPRQGAYGYTF.

This rearrangement joins TRBV4-1 to TRBJ1-6; D not certain. Germline-derived CDR1 and CDR2 are MGHRA and YSYEKL. The V and J ends lost 1 base and 9 bases respectively, with 13 bases between them. CDR3 length equals 15 residues. CDR3 coding DNA: TGCGCCAGCAGCCAAGTAATTAGCAGACCTTCACCCCTCCACTTT. It yields the protein CASSQVISRPSPLHF.

On this clone itself: The sample holds other DNA sequences that translate to the same CDR3. The V and J genes are TRBV11-2 and TRBJ1-5; D is unclear. The germline V gene encodes CDR1 SGHAT and CDR2 FQNNGV. The ends were cut back, 3 bases at V and 2 bases at J, with 11 bases in the middle. The CDR3 is 15 amino acids. In DNA form, the CDR3 reads TGTGCCAGCAGCTTGGACTTTGGCGGCAATCAGCCCCAGCATTTT. Protein sequence: CASSLDFGGNQPQHF.

The genes are TRBV18 and TRBJ1-2; 9 bases match TRBD1. The CDR3 is 13 amino acids. V was pared by 5 bases and J by 6 bases, with 4 bases of the junction left unmatched. CDR1 and CDR2 (germline): KGHSH, LQKENI. CDR3 sequence: CASSSGQGNGYTF. CDR3 DNA: TGTGCCAGCTCATCTGGACAGGGGAATGGCTACACCTTC.

The genes are TRBV3-1 (or the pseudogene TRBV3-2) and TRBJ1-1; a possible D gene is TRBD1 (5 bases). V lost 4 bases and J lost 1, with 16 bases in between. Germline V gives CDR1 LGHDT, CDR2 YNNKEL (reference sequence). CDR3 length: 16 residues. CDR3 in amino acids: CASSPLLGGRNTEAFF. The CDR3 region has the DNA TGTGCCAGCAGCCCCCTTCTCGGGGGTAGGAACACTGAAGCTTTCTTT.

V is TRBV11-2 and J is TRBJ1-6; 9 positions agree with TRBD1. The CDR3 length is 19 residues. Germline CDR1 and CDR2: SGHAT and FQNNGV. The V gene end was trimmed by 5 bases and the J gene end by 3 bases; junction bases not matched to a gene: 14. Here the CDR3 reads CASSPRYYRQGVYNSPLHF. CDR3 DNA: TGTGCCAGCAGCCCGAGATATTATAGACAGGGGGTCTATAATTCACCCCTCCACTTT.

DNA for the CDR3: TGTGCCAGCAGTGTTTACAGGAATTCACCCCTCCACTTT. Translating it yields CASSVYRNSPLHF. The chain combines TRBV12-3 or TRBV12-4 with TRBJ1-6; possible D gene TRBD1, 5 bases. This CDR3 has 13 residues. V dropped 5 bases and J dropped 7 bases, with 9 bases sitting between them.

The rearrangement uses TRBV13 and TRBJ1-5; possibly TRBD1 for D (6 bases). Germline CDR1 PRHDT, CDR2 FYEKMQ (reference sequence). The V end lost 4 bases, the J end lost 1 base, and 14 bases lay between the germline ends. The length of the CDR3 is 16 residues. Written as DNA, the CDR3 is TGTGCCAGCAGCTCCAGTACAGGGAAGAGCAATCAGCCCCAGCATTTT. The encoded protein is CASSSSTGKSNQPQHF. Using reference TRBV13 and TRBJ1-5 for the parts outside the CDR3, the full variable domain is AAGVIQSPRHLIKEKRETATLKCYPIPRHDTVYWYQQGPGQDPQFLISFYEKMQSDKGSIPDRFSAQQFSDYHSELNMSSLELGDSALYFCASSSSTGKSNQPQHFGDGTRLSIL.